These T cell receptor beta chains were read from a single sample in a study of beta chain features in type 1 diabetes. Repertoires were generated with immunoSEQ multiplex PCR, while TCRdb's copy carries only in-frame clones and drops some. The repertoire holds about 170,000 clones, with approximately 8.1% as singletons. Sequenced material: central memory CD4+ T cells from blood. The origin of the receptors is a woman aged 40 to 49 with type 1 diabetes. Each CDR3 is given with its conserved first and last residue. D genes are given only for firm matches. Expanded clones are given a class, and other clones once, few, many or no size at all.

d_call	v_call	clone_size	cdr3_length	j_call	cdr3_aa	cdr3_nt
.	TRBV7-9	.	15	TRBJ1-1	CASSLSLRTVSEAFF	TGTGCCAGCAGCTTATCTCTTAGGACAGTCTCTGAAGCTTTCTTT
TRBD2	TRBV29-1	.	16	TRBJ2-5	CSVILIAGGPGETQYF	TGCAGCGTTATCCTTATAGCGGGAGGGCCTGGGGAGACCCAGTACTTC
.	TRBV11-2	.	15	TRBJ2-3	CASSVTGYGTDTQYF	TGTGCCAGCAGCGTCACAGGGTATGGCACAGATACGCAGTATTTT
TRBD1	TRBV4-3	few	17	TRBJ1-6	CASSQDNRAGGGSPLHF	TGCGCCAGCAGCCAAGATAATCGGGCAGGGGGTGGTTCACCCCTCCACTTT
TRBD1	TRBV18	few	15	TRBJ1-5	CASSPPGQGYQPQHF	TGTGCCAGCTCACCCCCGGGACAGGGATATCAGCCCCAGCATTTT
.	TRBV30	.	12	TRBJ2-5	CAWSVQEETQYF	TGTGCCTGGAGTGTACAGGAAGAGACCCAGTACTTC
TRBD1	TRBV28	few	12	TRBJ1-2	CASATGDYGYTF	TGTGCCAGCGCTACAGGGGACTATGGCTACACCTTC
.	TRBV4-1	.	16	TRBJ2-5	CASSQERRGTGKTQYF	TGCGCCAGCAGCCAAGAAAGGCGGGGTACGGGAAAGACCCAGTACTTC
.	TRBV19	.	15	TRBJ2-2	CASSIEGTKTGELFF	TGTGCCAGTAGTATAGAGGGCACCAAGACCGGGGAGCTGTTTTTT
TRBD1	TRBV7-6	few	14	TRBJ1-4	CASSRTGQGEKLFF	TGTGCCAGCAGCCGGACAGGGCAGGGCGAAAAACTGTTTTTT
.	TRBV7-2	.	15	TRBJ1-5	CASSLIAEVRQPQHF	TGTGCCAGCAGCTTGATCGCAGAAGTAAGACAGCCCCAGCATTTT
.	TRBV18	few	13	TRBJ1-2	CASSPGSNYGYTF	TGTGCCAGCTCCCCGGGGTCTAACTATGGCTACACCTTC
.	TRBV11-2	few	14	TRBJ2-7	CASSFGVAVYEQYF	TGTGCCAGCAGCTTTGGTGTAGCGGTGTACGAGCAGTACTTC
.	TRBV5-1	few	14	TRBJ1-1	CASSFIRGSTEAFF	TGCGCCAGCAGCTTTATTCGGGGATCGACTGAAGCTTTCTTT
TRBD1	TRBV28	few	16	TRBJ2-4	CASSSPLTGDKNIQYF	TGTGCCAGCAGTTCCCCTCTGACAGGGGACAAAAACATTCAGTACTTC
TRBD1	TRBV7-2	.	15	TRBJ1-6	CASSVVTGESFPLHF	TGTGCCAGCAGCGTTGTCACAGGGGAGTCCTTCCCCCTCCACTTT
TRBD1	TRBV7-2	.	16	TRBJ2-2	CASRPPGQGNTGELFF	TGTGCCAGCAGGCCTCCGGGACAGGGTAACACCGGGGAGCTGTTTTTT
TRBD1	TRBV28	few	15	TRBJ2-1	CASSFRQGDVNEQFF	TGTGCCAGCAGTTTTAGACAGGGGGATGTGAATGAGCAGTTCTTC
TRBD2	TRBV28	.	15	TRBJ2-1	CASSPLAANYNEQFF	TGTGCCAGCAGTCCTCTAGCGGCCAACTACAATGAGCAGTTCTTC
.	TRBV13	.	16	TRBJ2-5	CASSLAIGTLTETQYF	TGTGCCAGCAGCTTAGCCATCGGGACACTCACAGAGACCCAGTACTTC
.	TRBV6-5	few	15	TRBJ1-3	CASSYSQGPGNTIYF	TGTGCCAGCAGTTACTCGCAGGGCCCTGGAAACACCATATATTTT
.	TRBV18	few	15	TRBJ2-7	CASSPPTANPTEQYF	TGTGCCAGCTCACCACCGACAGCGAACCCTACCGAGCAGTACTTC
.	TRBV7-9	.	13	TRBJ1-2	CASSLMSGQGYTF	TGTGCCAGCAGCTTAATGTCCGGACAGGGCTACACCTTC
.	TRBV21-1	few	15	TRBJ1-5	CASSKGKTENQPQHF	TGTGCCAGCAGCAAAGGGAAGACAGAAAATCAGCCCCAGCATTTT
.	TRBV2	few	12	TRBJ2-5	CATGQRQETQYF	TGTGCCACCGGACAGCGACAAGAGACCCAGTACTTC
.	TRBV5-6	many	13	TRBJ1-1	CASNLDRNTEAFF	TGTGCCAGCAACCTCGACAGGAACACTGAAGCTTTCTTT
.	TRBV5-1	few	16	TRBJ2-6	CASSLIGGSGANVLTF	TGCGCCAGCAGCTTGATAGGGGGCTCTGGGGCCAACGTCCTGACTTTC
.	TRBV5-6	.	14	TRBJ1-2	CASSFQGGSYGYTF	TGTGCCAGCAGCTTCCAGGGCGGAAGCTATGGCTACACCTTC
TRBD1	TRBV28	.	11	TRBJ1-1	CASTNRGKAFF	TGTGCCAGCACAAACAGGGGAAAAGCTTTCTTT
.	TRBV7-2	few	13	TRBJ2-1	CASSLTTANEQFF	TGTGCCAGCAGCTTAACGACAGCTAATGAGCAGTTCTTC
.	TRBV9	many	13	TRBJ2-5	CASSAGQRETQYF	TGTGCCAGCAGCGCCGGACAGCGGGAGACCCAGTACTTC